This T cell receptor (beta chain) is from a study of cytomegalovirus exposure and HLA in healthy donors. The PCR had 60 Vbeta and 13 Jbeta primers. Generated by immunoSEQ multiplex PCR, the TCRdb table keeps only in-frame clones and is missing some. The repertoire consists of roughly 92,000 clones, with 80% occurring once and the leading ten covering about 32%. CDR3 length: 12 residues. Germline CDR1 and CDR2: ENHRY and SYGVKD. V dropped 7 bases and J dropped 10; count of bases not matched to a gene: 4. This chain connects TRBV10-3 to TRBJ2-1; 10 bases map to TRBD1. The sequenced sample consisted of PBMCs. This TCR came from a man aged 45-65 years in good health and CMV-seropositive. In DNA, the CDR3 is TGTGCCATCACCGACAGGGGGCGAGAGCAGTTCTTC. As protein: CAITDRGREQFF.